The source of this TCR beta chain is a study of blood T cell repertoires in COVID-19. Study-level background: T cells, B-cell-depleted T cells, or PBMCs supplied cDNA or gDNA.

Trimming left V 2 bases short and J 8 bases short, with 13 bases between. Per the germline V gene, CDR1 is MNHNY and CDR2 is SVGAGI (reference sequence). This CDR3 is 14 amino acids long. TCRdb keeps only in-frame clones here, not all; method: immunoSEQ multiplex PCR. The table has 200,000 to 300,000 clones, roughly nine tenths seen once. The receptor was derived from a man aged 55 to 69 with acute or convalescent COVID-19. This chain links TRBV6-6 with TRBJ2-4; D is perhaps TRBD1 (5 bases). The sample taken for sequencing was peripheral blood. In nucleotides, the CDR3 is TGTGCCAGCAGTTACCCTGGCCAAGGGGACATTCAGTACTTC. It codes for CASSYPGQGDIQYF.